The following is a T cell receptor beta chain sequence with its context. It has no known antigen specificity. Base qualities are not at hand, and no much larger clone is one base apart. Every donor in the study was a healthy Caucasian. Three pairs of female monozygotic twins, all aged about 18 to 29 years, made up the twin cohort. Peripheral blood mononuclear cells were the source from which RNA for the TCR libraries was isolated. Receptor libraries were prepared by 5' RACE. Sequencing instrument: Illumina HiSeq 2000. A universal primer binding site was added through template switching, and the final cDNA carried a unique molecular identifier so that TCR cDNA molecules could be counted accurately. First-strand cDNA for TCR alpha and beta chains was synthesized from specific primers in the conserved constant-segment region. Each cDNA library was double barcoded, with a SMART-Mk sample barcode plus Illumina barcodes, to control for contamination. TruSeq adapter sequences, together with Illumina sample barcodes, were added in two successive PCR steps. The TCR alpha and beta cDNA libraries were sequenced on the Illumina HiSeq platform using custom primers. The authors' pipeline ran thus. MiGEC processed the raw reads to extract unique molecular identifiers, while MiXCR was used to determine the CDR3 positions. Recombination models were inferred per individual with the repgenHMM and IGoR tools using an EM algorithm. The analysis of shared clonotypes was done with the tcR package in R, with sharing normalized by the product of cloneset sizes. To study raw recombination without the effects of thymic and clonal selection, out-of-frame nonproductive sequences were analyzed. The raw public reads went through TCRdb reprocessing: fastp at Q25, MiXCR clone calling, in-frame beta chains kept. Rows merge per CDR3 protein into single entries with the most common DNA and genes. TCRdb, not the authors, supplied the V and J calls. This sample lists 700,000 or so distinct CDR3 sequences; less than 25% were detected once. The ten largest clones add up to around 4.4% of the sample.

This sample is drawn from a study of identical twins (dated by TCRdb to 2016 to 2018). With respect to the entire study: The study deep-sequenced TCR alpha and beta repertoires from monozygotic twins, unrelated adults of various ages and cord blood to test whether fetal clonotypes persist. To rule out contamination, the twin experiments were replicated at different times with different library preparation protocols. Results and caveats for the whole study, not just this receptor: Out-of-frame TCR alpha sharing in monozygotic twins was systematically underestimated by recombination models, whereas sharing between unrelated individuals was in agreement with the recombination models. Fewer insertions were carried by abundant cord blood beta clonotypes; a weaker similar trend was observed in young adult naive repertoires, while no such trend was observed in memory repertoires. Because the same donors could not be followed over many years, the conclusions relied on cross-sectional statistical analysis. In beta out-of-frame sequences, excess twin sharing was weaker, because having fewer shared sequences lowered the signal-to-noise ratio. Compared with coincidental sharing between unrelated individuals, out-of-frame TCR alpha sequences shared between twins had an excess of sequences with low generation probability. Invariant T cells such as MAIT and iNKT could partly confound zero-insertion analyses, although diverse VJ usage argued against such confounding for most clonotypes.

The germline V gene (reference sequence) supplies CDR1 DFQATT and CDR2 SNEGSKA. Trimming accounts for 3 bases at V and 5 bases at J, while the number of junction bases matched to no gene is 10. From the cysteine up to the phenylalanine, the CDR3 has a length of 15 residues. The DNA shown is the 45-base CDR3, in frame from base 1. Separately, the same data were catalogued under a study of T cells expressing NK-cell markers. The other study reports the following: TCR beta-chain repertoires were profiled in sorted CD3+CD56+NKG2C+, CD3+CD56+NKG2C- and CD3+CD56-NKG2C+ T-cell subsets from several donors. Of the eight sequenced donors, seven were found to be HCMV-seropositive and one was found to be HCMV-seronegative. To restrict sorting to alphabetaTCR-expressing T cells, an anti-gammadeltaTCR antibody was added in several experiments. For six donors, the dominant CD3+CD56+NKG2C+ clonotypes were among the top 10 CD8+ clonotypes and accounted for roughly 1.0-8% of CD8+ T cells. Those dominant clonotypes were again the most abundant among CD3+CD56-NKG2C+ cells in a few donors, at about 25-65%. Whether the expanded NKG2C-expressing T cell clones were specific for HCMV antigens remained unclear. The eight sequenced donors were randomly selected healthy volunteers, three men and five women. A commercial ELISA kit detecting HCMV-specific IgG in serum was used to determine HCMV serostatus. For several donors, bulk peripheral blood T-cell repertoires were also sequenced from unsorted PBMC. MIGEC was used to demultiplex reads and group the reads by UMI, and MiTCR was used to assemble and quantify clonotypes. To exclude erroneous sequences, any TCR cDNA sequence not supported by at least two reads was discarded. Downstream repertoire analysis used the tcR package, and clonotypes were matched across fractions by CDR3 nucleotide sequence plus V segment. Antigen specificity was annotated against VDJdb with VDJmatch, allowing one amino acid substitution in CDR3.

Sequencing used PBMCs. The sequence came from a woman aged 18-29 years in good health. The V and J genes are TRBV20-1 and TRBJ1-1, and 9 junction bases match TRBD1. The DNA is TGCAGTGCTAGCAGAGGGGACAGGGTCACAACTGAAGCTTTCTTT. Translated, it gives CSASRGDRVTTEAFF.